This T cell receptor beta chain was recovered during a study of shared clonotypes between healthy human individuals. V lost 0 bases and J lost 2, with 11 bases in between. The CDR3 consists of 15 residues. CDR1 is SGHDT and CDR2 is YYEEEE in the germline V gene. Profiled with immunoSEQ multiplex PCR; TCRdb holds only in-frame clones, not every one. The sample records more than 2 million clones, about 95% being singletons. Input material: naive CD4+ T cells sorted from blood. The subset here: CD45RA+ positively selected. This clonotype originated in a young man in good health. The gene calls are TRBV5-6 and TRBJ2-5; TRBD1 might be the D (6 bases). The CDR3 reads CASSLVGGTQETQYF. The CDR3, as DNA: TGTGCCAGCAGCTTGGTAGGGGGAACTCAAGAGACCCAGTACTTC.